This is a list of T cell receptor beta chains from one sample in a study of blood T cell repertoires in COVID-19. Sequencing was performed with immunoSEQ multiplex PCR; in TCRdb, only in-frame clones are kept and a portion is missing. The sample comprises about 83,000 clones, more than 90% of which are singletons, and about 17% rests with the top ten. Sequencing used peripheral blood. All receptors come from a woman of 80 years or more with active or convalescent COVID-19. Each CDR3 is given with its conserved first and last residue. The D gene is left open where the match is weak. Expanded clones are given a class, and other clones once, few, many or no size at all.

J | V | size | D | DNA | CDR3
TRBJ2-7 | TRBV19 | - | TRBD1 | TGTGCCAGTAGTAGTCATCGGGACAGATCCTACGAGCAGTACTTC | CASSSHRDRSYEQYF
TRBJ2-5 | TRBV14 | - | - | TGTGCCAGCAGCCAAGTAACCCTACTGTCACAAGAGACCCAGTACTTC | CASSQVTLLSQETQYF
TRBJ1-6 | TRBV19 | - | - | TGTGCCAGTAGTATATCAGACACGGATACGGGACTCCACTTT | CASSISDTDTGLHF
TRBJ1-2 | TRBV6-6 | - | - | TGTGCCAGCCGGGGAGGGGATGGCTACACCTTC | CASRGGDGYTF
TRBJ2-3 | TRBV18 | - | TRBD2 | TGTGCCAGCTCACCAATGAGCGGGGGGGTTATGGATACGCAGTATTTT | CASSPMSGGVMDTQYF
TRBJ1-6 | TRBV27 | - | TRBD1 | TGTGCCAGCAGTTTATCGACAGGGCAGTTTTATTCACCCCTCCACTTT | CASSLSTGQFYSPLHF
TRBJ1-5 | TRBV6-1 | - | - | TGTGCCAGCAGTGATTACAGGGATAGCAATCAGCCCCAGCATTTT | CASSDYRDSNQPQHF
TRBJ2-7 | TRBV19 | - | TRBD1 | TGTGCCAGTAGTCCCCTAACCTTTGGACAGGGTTTTACCTACGAGCAGTACTTC | CASSPLTFGQGFTYEQYF
TRBJ1-2 | TRBV28 | - | - | TGTGCCAGCAGTCCCGGGGCTAACTATGGCTACACCTTC | CASSPGANYGYTF
TRBJ1-3 | TRBV6-5 | - | - | TGTGCCAGCAGAACAGTCCTCTCTGGAAACACCATATATTTT | CASRTVLSGNTIYF
TRBJ2-5 | TRBV24-1 | - | TRBD1 | TGTGCCACCAGTGATGAAGGGAACAGGGGTCGGGGGACCCAGTACTTC | CATSDEGNRGRGTQYF
TRBJ1-5 | TRBV12-3/TRBV12-4 | - | - | TGTGCCAGCACCGGAGGCAGTAATCAGCCCCAGCATTTT | CASTGGSNQPQHF
TRBJ2-1 | TRBV28 | few | TRBD1 | TGTGCCAGCAGTTCCTCGGGGCAAACCGACAGGGCGTCCTACAATGAGCAGTTCTTC | CASSSSGQTDRASYNEQFF
TRBJ2-1 | TRBV24-1 | - | TRBD2 | TGTGCCACCAGTGGTAGTAGCGGGGGACGGCAGTTCTTC | CATSGSSGGRQFF
TRBJ2-2 | TRBV6-6 | - | - | TGTGCCAGCAGTTACTCGGACAGTAACACCGGGGAGCTGTTTTTT | CASSYSDSNTGELFF
TRBJ1-2 | TRBV29-1 | - | - | TGCAGCGTTGATGCCGGTACCCGCTATGGCTACACCTTC | CSVDAGTRYGYTF
TRBJ2-3 | TRBV7-3 | - | TRBD1 | TGTGCCAGCAGCTCGACAGGGGGACTGGATACGCAGTATTTT | CASSSTGGLDTQYF
TRBJ2-5 | TRBV28 | - | - | TGTGCCAGCAGTCTTACCACCACTGGTTCGACCCAGTACTTC | CASSLTTTGSTQYF
TRBJ2-5 | TRBV5-4 | - | TRBD1 | TGTGCCAGCAGCTTGGATGGGACAGGGGTTTACTTC | CASSLDGTGVYF
TRBJ1-5 | TRBV9 | - | - | TGTGCCAGCAGCGTTTCAAACAGGGATAGCAATCAGCCCCAGCATTTT | CASSVSNRDSNQPQHF
TRBJ1-2 | TRBV7-3 | - | TRBD1 | TGTGCCAGCAGCGAACAGGGGGCTAGTGGCTACACCTTC | CASSEQGASGYTF
TRBJ2-1 | TRBV12-2 | - | - | TGTGCAAGTCGCTTAGCCTTACCTCAGGGGGGTTGCGCCTACAATGAGCAGTTCTTC | CASRLALPQGGCAYNEQFF
TRBJ1-4 | TRBV4-2 | few | TRBD1 | TGTGCCAGCAGCCGGTTCCGGGACAGCAGTGAAAAACTGTTTTTT | CASSRFRDSSEKLFF
TRBJ1-6 | TRBV11-2 | - | - | TGTGCCAGCAGCCTCTTGGACAGTTCACCCCTCCACTTT | CASSLLDSSPLHF
TRBJ2-5 | TRBV6-5 | - | - | TGTGCCACCGCATATGGGCCGGTTCAAGAGACCCAGTACTTC | CATAYGPVQETQYF
TRBJ1-3 | TRBV4-2 | - | - | TGTGCCAGCAGCCCACCCGGGGCAGGGGTAGGAAACACCATATATTTT | CASSPPGAGVGNTIYF
TRBJ1-2 | TRBV28 | - | TRBD1 | TGTGCCAGCAGTTATCTCCCGGGGCAGGGGGTGCGGGGCTACACCTTC | CASSYLPGQGVRGYTF
TRBJ2-4 | TRBV18 | - | TRBD2 | TGTGCCAGCTCACCACCGGGTAGCGGGGAAAACATTCAGTACTTC | CASSPPGSGENIQYF
TRBJ1-2 | TRBV18 | - | - | TGTGCCAGCTCACCACGGCGGGAGCCAAACTATGGCTACACCTTC | CASSPRREPNYGYTF
TRBJ1-3 | TRBV18 | once | - | TGTGCCAGCTCACCAGGTTCTACTGGAAACACCATATATTTT | CASSPGSTGNTIYF
TRBJ1-1 | TRBV5-1 | - | TRBD1 | TGCGCCAGCAGCCCGAGTTCGGGACAGGTCAAATCTGAAGCTTTCTTT | CASSPSSGQVKSEAFF
TRBJ1-5 | TRBV28 | - | - | TGTGCCAGCAGAGGGGGGGCCGGCGGGAATCAGCCCCAGCATTTT | CASRGGAGGNQPQHF
TRBJ1-2 | TRBV7-2 | - | - | TGTGCCAGCACCTTATTCAGGTCTAACTATGGCTACACCTTC | CASTLFRSNYGYTF
TRBJ1-3 | TRBV2 | - | - | TGTGCCAGCAGTTACAGCTTCTTGTCTGGAAACACCATATATTTT | CASSYSFLSGNTIYF
TRBJ1-4 | TRBV28 | - | TRBD1 | TGTGCCAGCAGTTCTCCTCAACAGGGGATTGGTGAAAAACTGTTTTTT | CASSSPQQGIGEKLFF
TRBJ2-3 | TRBV5-1 | once | - | TGCGCCAGCAGCCGGGGATCCGGGGGGCCTAGCACAGATACGCAGTATTTT | CASSRGSGGPSTDTQYF
TRBJ1-1 | TRBV11-2 | - | TRBD1 | TGTGCCAGCAGCCCTACTAGAAGGGGGCTTACTGAAGCTTTCTTT | CASSPTRRGLTEAFF
TRBJ2-7 | TRBV11-3 | - | TRBD1 | TGTGCCAGCAGCCCCAGGGGGAGAACCTACGAGCAGTACTTC | CASSPRGRTYEQYF
TRBJ1-1 | TRBV11-1 | - | - | TGTGCCAGCAGCGCCGCAGGGTACGGTGTGGCTTTCTTT | CASSAAGYGVAFF
TRBJ2-7 | TRBV7-2 | few | - | TGTGCCAGCAGCTTTACGGGGTCCGTCTCCTACGAGCAGTACTTC | CASSFTGSVSYEQYF
TRBJ2-5 | TRBV28 | - | TRBD2 | TGTGCCAGCAAGACTAGCGGGGGGGACGGAGGGACCCAGTACTTC | CASKTSGGDGGTQYF
TRBJ2-7 | TRBV28 | - | - | TGTGCCACCACATCCTTGGCACAGGTCCTCTACGAGCAGTACTTC | CATTSLAQVLYEQYF
TRBJ2-4 | TRBV19 | once | - | TGTGCCAGTAGTATAGGGGCAGGGGAGGCCAAAAACATTCAGTACTTC | CASSIGAGEAKNIQYF
TRBJ1-2 | TRBV7-2 | few | - | TGTGCCAGCAGCTTAGCGCGGGAAAGGGCCTATGGCTACACCTTC | CASSLARERAYGYTF
TRBJ2-2 | TRBV2 | - | TRBD2 | TGTGCCAGCAGTGAAAAGACTAGCGTGTTATCGAACACCGGGGAGCTGTTTTTT | CASSEKTSVLSNTGELFF
TRBJ1-4 | TRBV5-1 | - | - | TGCGCCAGCAGCCCCCCCATCGGAGTCACTAATGAAAAACTGTTTTTT | CASSPPIGVTNEKLFF
TRBJ2-2 | TRBV30 | - | - | TGTGCCTGGAGCGGTTCGTCGATCGCGAACACCGGGGAGCTGTTTTTT | CAWSGSSIANTGELFF
TRBJ1-5 | TRBV2 | - | - | TGTGCCAGCAGGGACAATACCTATAGCAATCAGCCCCAGCATTTT | CASRDNTYSNQPQHF
TRBJ2-7 | TRBV23-1 | - | - | TGCGCCAGCAGTACAGGGAACACCTACGAGCAGTACTTC | CASSTGNTYEQYF
TRBJ2-2 | TRBV5-6 | - | - | TGTGCCAGCAGCTTCGGTAGACAAGGAAGGACCGGGGAGCTGTTTTTT | CASSFGRQGRTGELFF
TRBJ2-6 | TRBV19 | - | - | TGTGCCAGCCACCTCGGCTCTGGGGCCAACGTCCTGACTTTC | CASHLGSGANVLTF
TRBJ2-7 | TRBV7-9 | - | - | TGTGCCAGCACCTCCCTCAGCTACGAGCAGTACTTC | CASTSLSYEQYF